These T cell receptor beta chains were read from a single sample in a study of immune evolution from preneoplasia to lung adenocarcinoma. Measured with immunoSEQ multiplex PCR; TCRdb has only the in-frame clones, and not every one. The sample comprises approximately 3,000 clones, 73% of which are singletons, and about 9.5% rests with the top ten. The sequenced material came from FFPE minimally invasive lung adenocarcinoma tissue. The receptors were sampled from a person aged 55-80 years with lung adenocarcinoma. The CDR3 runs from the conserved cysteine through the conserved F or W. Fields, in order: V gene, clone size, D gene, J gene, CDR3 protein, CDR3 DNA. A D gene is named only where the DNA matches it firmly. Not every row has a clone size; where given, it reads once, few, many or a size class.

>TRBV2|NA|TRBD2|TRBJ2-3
CASSGLAGADTQYF
TGTGCCAGCAGTGGGCTAGCGGGAGCAGATACGCAGTATTTT
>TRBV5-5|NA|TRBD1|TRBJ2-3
CASSERQGASTDTQYF
TGTGCCAGCAGCGAAAGACAGGGGGCTAGCACAGATACGCAGTATTTT
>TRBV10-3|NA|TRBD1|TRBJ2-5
CAIKKTGSQETQYF
TGTGCCATCAAAAAGACAGGGAGTCAAGAGACCCAGTACTTC
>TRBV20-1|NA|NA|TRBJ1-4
CSAARQEKLFF
TGCAGTGCAGCAAGACAGGAAAAACTGTTTTTT
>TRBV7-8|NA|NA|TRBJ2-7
CASSPGLEEQYF
TGTGCCAGCAGCCCGGGACTGGAAGAGCAGTACTTC
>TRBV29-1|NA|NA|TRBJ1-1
CSVTVGVGTEAFF
TGCAGCGTCACTGTCGGGGTTGGCACTGAAGCTTTCTTT
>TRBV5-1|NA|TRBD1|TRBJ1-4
CASSLGQYNEKLFF
TGCGCCAGCAGCCTGGGACAGTATAATGAAAAACTGTTTTTT
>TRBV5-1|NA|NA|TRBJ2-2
CASSLGGTNTGELFF
TGCGCCAGCAGCTTAGGCGGCACGAACACCGGGGAGCTGTTTTTT
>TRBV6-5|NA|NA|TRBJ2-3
CASSYSGGWGTQYF
TGTGCCAGCAGTTACTCAGGCGGATGGGGTACGCAGTATTTT
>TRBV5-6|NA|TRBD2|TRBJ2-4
CASSLRREGDIQYF
TGTGCCAGCAGCTTACGTCGGGAGGGAGACATTCAGTACTTC
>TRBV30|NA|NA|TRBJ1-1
CAWSVAGTPAKAFF
TGTGCCTGGAGTGTAGCTGGGACACCGGCCAAAGCTTTCTTT
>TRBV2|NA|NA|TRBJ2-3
CASSEGTQRDTQYF
TGTGCCAGCAGTGAGGGGACCCAAAGAGATACGCAGTATTTT
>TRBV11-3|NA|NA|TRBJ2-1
CASSPGINNEQFF
TGTGCCAGCAGCCCTGGGATCAACAATGAGCAGTTCTTC
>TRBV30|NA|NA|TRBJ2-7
CAWRTGPSYEQYF
TGTGCCTGGAGGACCGGGCCCAGCTACGAGCAGTACTTC
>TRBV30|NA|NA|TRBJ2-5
CAWSVTGSGETQYF
TGTGCCTGGAGTGTCACTGGGAGTGGAGAGACCCAGTACTTC
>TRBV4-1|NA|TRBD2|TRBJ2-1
CASSQYPSGSSYNEQFF
TGCGCCAGCAGCCAATACCCTAGCGGGAGCTCCTACAATGAGCAGTTCTTC
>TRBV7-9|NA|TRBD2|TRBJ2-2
CASSPRTGTRDGELFF
TGTGCCAGCAGCCCACGTACCGGGACTAGAGACGGGGAGCTGTTTTTT
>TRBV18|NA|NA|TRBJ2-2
CASSPLPSMNTGELFF
TGTGCCAGCTCACCACTTCCGTCGATGAACACCGGGGAGCTGTTTTTT
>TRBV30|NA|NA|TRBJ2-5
CAWRNQGVQTQYF
TGTGCCTGGAGAAATCAGGGTGTCCAGACCCAGTACTTC
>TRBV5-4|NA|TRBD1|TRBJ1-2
CASSLGDRDRLSYTF
TGTGCCAGCAGCTTGGGAGACAGGGACCGTCTTAGCTACACCTTC
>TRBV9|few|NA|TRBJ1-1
CASSVMGNTEAFF
TGTGCCAGCAGCGTGATGGGGAACACTGAAGCTTTCTTT
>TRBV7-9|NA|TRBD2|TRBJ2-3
CASSRESSSGRGDTQYF
TGTGCCAGCAGCCGAGAGTCGTCTAGCGGGAGGGGAGATACGCAGTATTTT
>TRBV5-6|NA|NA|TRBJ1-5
CASSLVGSNQPQHF
TGTGCCAGCAGCTTGGTAGGGTCCAATCAGCCCCAGCATTTT
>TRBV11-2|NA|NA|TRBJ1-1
CASSPPPGMNTEAFF
TGTGCCAGCAGCCCCCCACCGGGCATGAACACTGAAGCTTTCTTT
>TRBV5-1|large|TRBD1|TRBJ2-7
CASRQGRGQGGEQYF
TGCGCCAGCAGGCAGGGTCGGGGACAGGGAGGCGAGCAGTACTTC
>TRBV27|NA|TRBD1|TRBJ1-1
CASRRTGPMNTEAFF
TGTGCCAGCAGGCGGACAGGGCCAATGAACACTGAAGCTTTCTTT
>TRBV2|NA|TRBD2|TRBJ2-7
CASSEWGSGRAGHEQYF
TGTGCCAGCAGTGAATGGGGTAGCGGGAGGGCCGGTCACGAGCAGTACTTC
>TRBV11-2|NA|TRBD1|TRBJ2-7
CASSSPGQGAYEQYF
TGTGCCAGCAGCTCTCCGGGACAGGGAGCCTACGAGCAGTACTTC
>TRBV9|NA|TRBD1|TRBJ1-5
CASGTADSNQPQHF
TGTGCCAGCGGGACAGCCGATAGCAATCAGCCCCAGCATTTT
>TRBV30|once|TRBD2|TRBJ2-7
CAGELAGDLEQYF
TGTGCCGGAGAACTAGCGGGAGATCTCGAGCAGTACTTC
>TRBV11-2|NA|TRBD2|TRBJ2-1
CASSLGLAFEQFF
TGTGCCAGCAGCCTCGGACTAGCGTTTGAGCAGTTCTTC
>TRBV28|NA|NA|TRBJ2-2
CASSTRSLNTGELFF
TGTGCCAGCAGTACCAGGTCCTTGAACACCGGGGAGCTGTTTTTT
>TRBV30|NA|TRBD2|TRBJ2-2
CAWSVLKASGYTGELFF
TGTGCCTGGAGTGTACTGAAGGCTAGCGGCTACACCGGGGAGCTGTTTTTT
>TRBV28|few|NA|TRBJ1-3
CASSFGTSSGNTIYF
TGTGCCAGCAGTTTTGGCACTAGCTCTGGAAACACCATATATTTT
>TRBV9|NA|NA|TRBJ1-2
CASSVDGRANYGYTF
TGTGCCAGCAGCGTAGATGGCAGGGCCAACTATGGCTACACCTTC
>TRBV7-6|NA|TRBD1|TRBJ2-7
CASSLGAGGIYEQYF
TGTGCCAGCAGCTTAGGGGCAGGGGGCATCTACGAGCAGTACTTC
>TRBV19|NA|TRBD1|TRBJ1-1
CASRGQANTEAFF
TGTGCCAGTAGGGGACAGGCGAACACTGAAGCTTTCTTT
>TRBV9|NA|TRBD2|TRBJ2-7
CASSVAGGPYEQYF
TGTGCCAGCAGCGTAGCGGGAGGTCCATACGAGCAGTACTTC
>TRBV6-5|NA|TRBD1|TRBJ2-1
CASSYRGTGDYNEQFF
TGTGCCAGCAGTTACAGGGGGACAGGGGACTACAATGAGCAGTTCTTC
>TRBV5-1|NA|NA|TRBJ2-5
CASSLSSAQETQYF
TGCGCCAGCAGCTTGTCGAGCGCCCAAGAGACCCAGTACTTC